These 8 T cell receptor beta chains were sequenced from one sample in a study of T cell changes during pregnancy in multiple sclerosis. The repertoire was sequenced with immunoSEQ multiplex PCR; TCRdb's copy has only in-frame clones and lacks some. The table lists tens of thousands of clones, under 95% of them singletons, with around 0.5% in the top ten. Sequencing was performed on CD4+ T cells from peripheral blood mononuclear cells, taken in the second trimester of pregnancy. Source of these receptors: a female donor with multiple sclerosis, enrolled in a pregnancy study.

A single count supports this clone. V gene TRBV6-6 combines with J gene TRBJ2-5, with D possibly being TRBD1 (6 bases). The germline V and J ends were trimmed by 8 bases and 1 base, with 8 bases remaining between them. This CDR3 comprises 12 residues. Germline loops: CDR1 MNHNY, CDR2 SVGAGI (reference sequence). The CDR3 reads CASARGQETQYF. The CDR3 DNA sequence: TGTGCCAGCGCCAGGGGCCAAGAGACCCAGTACTTC.

Written as DNA, the CDR3 is TGCATTTTCTTGGACAGGGAGACCAATGAGCAGTTCTTC. It is translated as CIFLDRETNEQFF. This rearrangement joins TRBV29-1 to TRBJ2-1, with 8 bases fitting TRBD1. The CDR3 is 13 residues long. Germline CDR1 reads SQVTM; CDR2 reads ANQGSEA.

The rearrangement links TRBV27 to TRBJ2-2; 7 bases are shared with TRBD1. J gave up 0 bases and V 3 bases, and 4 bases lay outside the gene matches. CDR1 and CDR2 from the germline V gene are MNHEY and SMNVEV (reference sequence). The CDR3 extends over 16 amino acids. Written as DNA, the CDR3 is TGTGCCAGCAGTTTCCTCGGACAGGCGAACACCGGGGAGCTGTTTTTT. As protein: CASSFLGQANTGELFF.

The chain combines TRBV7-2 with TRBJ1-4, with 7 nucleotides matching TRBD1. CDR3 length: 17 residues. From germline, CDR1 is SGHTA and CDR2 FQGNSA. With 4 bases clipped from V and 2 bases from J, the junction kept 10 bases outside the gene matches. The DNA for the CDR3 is TGTGCCAGCAGCTCCCGACTACGACAGGGTACTAATGAAAAACTGTTTTTT. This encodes CASSSRLRQGTNEKLFF. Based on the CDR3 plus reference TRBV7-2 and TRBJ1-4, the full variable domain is GAGVSQSPSNKVTEKGKDVELRCDPISGHTALYWYRQSLGQGLEFLIYFQGNSAPDKSGLPSDRFSAERTGGSVSTLTIQRTQQEDSAVYLCASSSRLRQGTNEKLFFGSGTQLSVL.

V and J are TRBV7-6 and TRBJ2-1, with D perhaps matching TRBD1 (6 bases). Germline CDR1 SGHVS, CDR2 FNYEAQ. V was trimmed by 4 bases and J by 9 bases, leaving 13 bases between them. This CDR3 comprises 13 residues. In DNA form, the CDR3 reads TGTGCCAGCAGCTGGAAACAGGGTGCTGAGCAGTTCTTC. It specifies CASSWKQGAEQFF.

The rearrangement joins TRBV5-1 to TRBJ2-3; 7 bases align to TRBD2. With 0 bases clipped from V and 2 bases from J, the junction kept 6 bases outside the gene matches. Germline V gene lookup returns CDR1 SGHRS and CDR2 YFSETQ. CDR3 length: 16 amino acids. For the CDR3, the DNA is TGCGCCAGCAGCTTGGTTCGGGCGGGAGTCACAGATACGCAGTATTTT. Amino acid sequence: CASSLVRAGVTDTQYF.

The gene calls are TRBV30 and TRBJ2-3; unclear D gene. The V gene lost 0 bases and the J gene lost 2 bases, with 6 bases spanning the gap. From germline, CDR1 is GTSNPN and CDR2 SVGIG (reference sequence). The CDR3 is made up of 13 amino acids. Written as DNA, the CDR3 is TGTGCCTGGAGTGTTCAGGTCACAGATACGCAGTATTTT. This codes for CAWSVQVTDTQYF.

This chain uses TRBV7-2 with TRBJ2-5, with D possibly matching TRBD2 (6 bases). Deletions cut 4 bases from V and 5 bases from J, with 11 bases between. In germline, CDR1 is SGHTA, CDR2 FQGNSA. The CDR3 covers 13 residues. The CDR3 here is CASSSLAVETQYF. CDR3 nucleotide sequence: TGTGCCAGCAGCTCACTAGCTGTCGAGACCCAGTACTTC.